This TCR beta chain derives from a study of blood T cell repertoires in COVID-19. V lost 0 bases and J lost 5; bases outside the gene matches: 7. The CDR3 totals 17 residues. Germline V CDR1 and CDR2: LGHNA, YNFKEQ. The table came from immunoSEQ multiplex PCR; TCRdb's copy has only in-frame clones and leaves some out. Found here are fewer than 400,000 clones, approximately 90% of them singletons; the top ten hold 8% to 9%. This TCR was recovered from a woman aged 18-29 years who had recovered from COVID-19. Sequenced: PBMCs or T cells enriched from blood (not recorded which). The chain couples TRBV4-2 to TRBJ2-3; TRBD2 matches 11 bases. The CDR3 coding sequence is TGTGCCAGCAGCCAAGAGCCTGGGCTAGCGGGAGGAGATACGCAGTATTTT. Translated, it gives CASSQEPGLAGGDTQYF.